These 3 T cell receptor beta chains were sequenced from one sample in a study of blood T cell repertoires in COVID-19. Repertoires were generated with immunoSEQ multiplex PCR, while TCRdb's copy carries only in-frame clones and drops some. This table holds roughly 100,000 clones, roughly 90% found once. The source material was peripheral blood. The receptors stem from a human donor in a cohort sampled during active COVID-19.

The chain joins TRBV27 to TRBJ2-7; the match to TRBD1 covers 8 bases. The germline gives CDR1 MNHEY, CDR2 SMNVEV (reference sequence). The CDR3 sequence is 14 residues long. Trimming took 5 bases from V and 3 from J; bases not matched to a gene: 6. The CDR3 sequence: CASSLRGRLYEQYF. CDR3 sequence (DNA): TGTGCCAGCAGTCTCAGGGGGCGTCTCTACGAGCAGTACTTC.

This rearrangement joins TRBV6-5 to TRBJ2-7; 8 bases are shared with TRBD1. CDR1 and CDR2 from the germline V gene are MNHEY and SVGAGI. CDR3 length equals 15 residues. Trimming took 6 bases from V and 2 from J; bases not matched to a gene: 9. The CDR3 bases are TGTGCCAGCAGATTAGACAGGGGTGCTCCCTACGAGCAGTACTTC. Its translation is CASRLDRGAPYEQYF.

V is TRBV19 and J is TRBJ2-7, with TRBD1 matching over 7 bases. The J segment lost 5 bases and the V segment lost 4 bases, leaving 5 bases of the junction unmatched. The germline V gene encodes CDR1 LNHDA and CDR2 SQIVND (reference sequence). There are 13 residues in the CDR3. This CDR3 reads CASSTSGGNEQYF. The CDR3 nucleotides read TGTGCCAGTAGTACGTCAGGGGGTAACGAGCAGTACTTC.